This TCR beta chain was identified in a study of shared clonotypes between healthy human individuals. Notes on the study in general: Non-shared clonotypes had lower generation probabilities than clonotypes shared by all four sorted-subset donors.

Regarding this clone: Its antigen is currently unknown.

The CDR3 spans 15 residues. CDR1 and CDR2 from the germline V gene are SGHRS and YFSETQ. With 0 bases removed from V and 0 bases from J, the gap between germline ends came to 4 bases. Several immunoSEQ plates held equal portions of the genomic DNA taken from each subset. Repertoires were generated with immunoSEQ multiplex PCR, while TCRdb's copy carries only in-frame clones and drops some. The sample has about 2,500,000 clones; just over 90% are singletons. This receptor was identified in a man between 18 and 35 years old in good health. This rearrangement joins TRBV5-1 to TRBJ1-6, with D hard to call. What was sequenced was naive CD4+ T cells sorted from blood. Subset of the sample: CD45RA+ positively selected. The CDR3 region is CASSLDISYNSPLHF. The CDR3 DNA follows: TGCGCCAGCAGCTTGGACATCTCCTATAATTCACCCCTCCACTTT.